Shown below are 3 T cell receptor beta chains from a single sample sequenced in a study of cytomegalovirus exposure and HLA in healthy donors. This PCR relied on a set of 60 Vbeta primers and 13 Jbeta primers. Some clones are missing from TCRdb's copy, which holds only in-frame ones; the method was immunoSEQ multiplex PCR. Among about 98,000 clones listed, roughly 82% were seen once. Sequenced material: PBMCs. The receptors shown here come from a human donor in good health.

V gene TRBV7-9 combines with J gene TRBJ2-7; maybe TRBD1 (5 bases). CDR1 SEHNR and CDR2 FQNEAQ come from the germline V gene (reference sequence). V gave up 5 bases and J gave up 3 bases, with 14 bases separating them. This CDR3 region has 14 residues. This CDR3 is CASSPGHTIYEQYF. For the CDR3, the DNA is TGTGCCAGCAGCCCAGGACACACGATCTACGAGCAGTACTTC.

The chain couples TRBV6-5 to TRBJ2-5, with D hard to call. The J call may be faulty, since TRBJ2-7 better matches the DNA end. The CDR3 sequence is 13 residues long. Germline V gene sequence: CDR1 MNHEY, CDR2 SVGAGI. CDR3 in amino acids: CASSYGPSYEQYF. DNA for the CDR3: TGTGCCAGCAGTTACGGTCCCTCCTACGAGCAGTACTTC.

The chain uses TRBV6-5 and TRBJ2-7, with 9 bases aligning to TRBD2. CDR1 and CDR2 (germline): MNHEY, SVGAGI. This CDR3 contains 15 residues. After removal of 5 bases from V and 4 bases from J, the junction contained 9 bases not matched to a gene. The CDR3 coding sequence is TGTGCCAGCAGTAAACCGGGACTAGCTCCATACGAGCAGTACTTC. Protein sequence: CASSKPGLAPYEQYF.